This TCR beta chain was documented in a study of early T cells in non-severe SARS-CoV-2 infection. Looking at the study overall: RNA in bulk from unsorted whole blood was sequenced, and chains were unpaired.

Individual cDNA molecules received unique molecular identifiers during library preparation. TCRdb processed the 5' RACE reads anew with MiXCR; each CDR3 protein has one entry. Of approximately 58,000 distinct CDR3 sequences in the sample, 6.2% were seen once. This clonotype has at least ten counts. What it binds is unknown. General observations from the study: The study's VDJdb matching favored anti-spike CD8 responses and missed private and CD4 specificities.

Between the trimmed V and J ends, which lost 3 bases and 0 bases, there was a span of 10 bases. CDR1 and CDR2 from the germline V gene are SGHAT and FQNNGV. This CDR3 spans 15 amino acids. The receptor was derived from an adult who was a healthcare worker with PCR-confirmed SARS-CoV-2 infection or an uninfected control (not recorded which). The chain combines TRBV11-2 with TRBJ2-3, with D tentatively TRBD1 or TRBD2 (6 bases each). Sequencing was performed on whole blood. The chain's CDR3 is CASSFGGLSTDTQYF. DNA of the CDR3: TGTGCCAGCAGCTTCGGGGGCTTAAGCACAGATACGCAGTATTTT. Looking up the rest from reference TRBV11-2 and TRBJ2-3 gives the full variable domain: EAGVAQSPRYKIIEKRQSVAFWCNPISGHATLYWYQQILGQGPKLLIQFQNNGVVDDSQLPKDRFSAERLKGVDSTLKIQPAKLEDSAVYLCASSFGGLSTDTQYFGPGTRLTVL.